This T cell receptor (beta chain) emerged from a study of blood T cell repertoires in COVID-19. Study summary: From T cells, B-cell-depleted T cells, or PBMCs came the material, which was cDNA or gDNA.

This clone was found a few times. Clones were read by immunoSEQ multiplex PCR, and TCRdb kept only the in-frame ones, dropping some. The profile covers about 200,000 clones, with around 80% appearing a single time and approximately 6.9% taken by the ten largest. The germline V gene has CDR1 LNHDA and CDR2 SQIVND (reference sequence). This CDR3 contains 15 residues. Trimming removed 7 bases at V and 0 bases at J, with 15 bases between. The sequence was obtained from a human donor with acute or convalescent COVID-19. The donor label of this sample is uncertain. The chain employs TRBV19 and TRBJ1-1; D is ambiguous. The specimen was peripheral blood. The CDR3, as DNA: TGTGCCAGTATCACGCTAGAGGGCTTGAACACTGAAGCTTTCTTT. This translates into CASITLEGLNTEAFF.